The 21 T cell receptor beta chains below come from one sample, sequenced in a study of T-cell reconstitution after alpha-beta-depleted transplantation in children. Library preparation (for TCRbeta) was performed with unique molecular identifiers. TCRdb recomputed calls from the PCR reads with MiXCR, one row per CDR3 protein. The sample consists of about a million distinct CDR3 sequences, 25% to 30% of them appearing once. The sequencing used PBMCs, mostly from graft donor cells, collected 360 days after TCRalphabeta/CD19-depleted stem cell transplant. Source of these receptors: a boy under two years old who had a stem cell transplant for SCID, so the T cells may come from the graft donor.

The gene calls are TRBV27 and TRBJ1-2; 8 nucleotides line up with TRBD1. The CDR3 runs 15 residues. V was clipped by 5 bases and J by 5 bases; unmatched bases: 10. From germline, CDR1 is MNHEY and CDR2 SMNVEV (reference sequence). The CDR3: CASSPLQGAWYGYTF. CDR3 coding DNA: TGTGCCAGCAGTCCCCTGCAGGGGGCTTGGTATGGCTACACCTTC.

This clonotype was recorded a few times. V is TRBV30 and J is TRBJ2-2; TRBD1 agrees at 7 bases. CDR3 length: 17 amino acids. CDR1 GTSNPN and CDR2 SVGIG come from the germline V gene (reference sequence). Trimming cost V 8 bases and J 4 bases; bases outside gene matches: 19. The CDR3 region is CARKGDISHRGTGELFF. The CDR3 coding sequence is TGTGCCAGGAAGGGAGACATATCCCACAGGGGCACCGGGGAGCTGTTTTTT.

This clonotype was counted between two and nine times. The rearrangement uses TRBV2 and TRBJ2-1, with D unclear. In germline, CDR1 is SNHLY, CDR2 FYNNEI. V was clipped by 1 base and J by 7 bases, with 8 bases between them. CDR3 size: 13 residues. In DNA, the CDR3 is TGTGCCAGCAGTGAAGTCGGCTTTAATGAGCAGTTCTTC. Translation gives CASSEVGFNEQFF.

This chain joins TRBV12-3 or TRBV12-4 and TRBJ2-5; 13 nucleotides match TRBD2. CDR3 length: 16 residues. The ends lost 7 bases at V and 4 bases at J; junction bases unmatched: 9. The CDR3 region is CASTLLAGGQGETQYF. The CDR3 DNA sequence: TGTGCCAGCACCCTACTAGCGGGGGGGCAGGGAGAGACCCAGTACTTC.

In its sample, this clonotype was seen a few times. The chain is built from TRBV6-5 and TRBJ2-2; a weak D match, TRBD1 (6 bases). The CDR3 totals 15 residues. The germline V gene encodes CDR1 MNHEY and CDR2 SVGAGI. V dropped 3 bases and J dropped 2 bases, with 10 bases sitting between them. As DNA, the CDR3 is TGTGCCAGCAGTTATTCGGGACATAACACCGGGGAGCTGTTTTTT. As protein: CASSYSGHNTGELFF.

This clonotype occurred a few times. The V call is TRBV7-9, the J call TRBJ2-7; 7 positions match TRBD2. The CDR3 is made up of 14 amino acids. The V segment lost 1 base and the J segment 5 bases; nucleotides outside the gene matches: 5. CDR1 SEHNR and CDR2 FQNEAQ come from the germline V gene (reference sequence). The CDR3 DNA is TGTGCCAGCAGCTTAGTTGGGGGGGGGAACGAGCAGTACTTC. It specifies CASSLVGGGNEQYF.

This sequence joins TRBV20-1 and TRBJ1-1; tentative D call: TRBD1 (6 bases). The germline V gene encodes CDR1 DFQATT and CDR2 SNEGSKA (reference sequence). Trimming took 2 bases from V and 5 from J, leaving 12 bases between them. This CDR3 comprises 13 residues. The chain's CDR3 is CSARSGAGTEAFF. CDR3 sequence (DNA): TGCAGTGCTAGATCAGGGGCGGGAACTGAAGCTTTCTTT.

This clonotype was counted many times. The chain joins TRBV29-1 to TRBJ2-1; D may correspond to TRBD1 or TRBD2 (5 bases each). The CDR3 length is 11 residues. Germline values: CDR1 SQVTM, CDR2 ANQGSEA. The CDR3 region has the DNA TGCAGTGCAAGGGGAGATCATGAGCAGTTCTTC. Amino acids: CSARGDHEQFF.

This chain uses TRBV20-1 with TRBJ2-4; D tentatively fits TRBD1 or TRBD2 (5 bases each). This CDR3 spans 14 amino acids. CDR1 is DFQATT, CDR2 SNEGSKA, per germline (reference sequence). The V end was cut by 6 bases, the J end by 5 bases, with 17 bases between. CDR3 protein: CSAPRAGAENIQYF. Written as DNA, the CDR3 is TGCAGTGCACCCAGGGCGGGCGCGGAAAACATTCAGTACTTC.

This clonotype has just a few counts. The chain joins TRBV5-1 to TRBJ2-7; a possible D gene is TRBD2 (6 bases). From germline, CDR1 is SGHRS and CDR2 YFSETQ. Trimming removed 4 bases from V and 4 bases from J, with 12 bases in between. The CDR3 is made up of 13 amino acids. The CDR3, as DNA: TGCGCCAGCAGCGGAGGGTGGGAATACGAGCAGTACTTC. Translating it yields CASSGGWEYEQYF.

The chain uses TRBV5-1 and TRBJ2-3; no reliable D call. The ends were cut back, 2 bases at V and 0 bases at J, with 13 bases in the middle. The CDR3 extends over 16 amino acids. Germline V gives CDR1 SGHRS, CDR2 YFSETQ. The CDR3 DNA sequence: TGCGCCAGCAGCTTTACCAGTTCCCGTAGCACAGATACGCAGTATTTT. Translated, it gives CASSFTSSRSTDTQYF.

This clonotype occurred a few times. This chain uses TRBV6-1 with TRBJ1-5; TRBD1 matches 8 bases. Trimming cost V 8 bases and J 4 bases; bases outside gene matches: 7. The CDR3 covers 14 residues. Germline V gene data show CDR1 as MNHNS and CDR2 as SASEGT. The CDR3 DNA sequence: TGTGCCAGCTGGACAGGGTGGGAAAATCAGCCCCAGCATTTT. Translation gives CASWTGWENQPQHF.

The V call is TRBV6-5, the J call TRBJ2-7; 7 nucleotides match TRBD2. The CDR3 consists of 18 residues. CDR1 and CDR2 from the germline V gene are MNHEY and SVGAGI. The J segment lost 1 base and the V segment lost 2 bases, leaving 14 bases of the junction unmatched. In DNA, the CDR3 is TGTGCCAGCAGTTACCAACTGGGACTACCTAGTAGGTCCTACGAGCAGTACTTC. It codes for CASSYQLGLPSRSYEQYF.

The chain joins TRBV5-1 to TRBJ2-3; D is unresolved. CDR1 SGHRS and CDR2 YFSETQ come from the germline V gene. V lost 0 bases and J 4 bases, leaving 9 bases between the germline ends. The CDR3 length is 14 residues. As DNA, the CDR3 is TGCGCCAGCAGCTTGGAGGGCTGGCCAGATACGCAGTATTTT. It encodes CASSLEGWPDTQYF.

This clonotype has a handful of counts. The CDR3 bases are TGCGCCAGCAGCCTACCCCTAGCCGGGACAGGGGGCAACGAGCAGTACTTC. Its protein is CASSLPLAGTGGNEQYF. This rearrangement joins TRBV4-1 to TRBJ2-7; TRBD1 agrees at 12 bases. The CDR3 is made up of 17 amino acids. The germline V gene has CDR1 MGHRA and CDR2 YSYEKL. Trimming cost V 4 bases and J 5 bases; bases outside gene matches: 12.

In this sample, this clonotype turned up a few times. The rearrangement uses TRBV7-2 and TRBJ1-2, with a tentative D call TRBD1 (6 bases). The CDR3 contains 15 residues. Germline CDR1 SGHTA, CDR2 FQGNSA. Trimming shortened V by 4 bases and J by 8 bases, and 20 bases separated the two germline ends. CDR3 bases: TGTGCCAGCAGCTGGAGGCCGGGGCAGGGGTCCGGCTACACCTTC. Its protein product is CASSWRPGQGSGYTF. Full variable domain (rest looked up from reference TRBV7-2 and TRBJ1-2): GAGVSQSPSNKVTEKGKDVELRCDPISGHTALYWYRQSLGQGLEFLIYFQGNSAPDKSGLPSDRFSAERTGGSVSTLTIQRTQQEDSAVYLCASSWRPGQGSGYTFGSGTRLTVV.

This clonotype was seen a handful of times. The genes are TRBV18 and TRBJ2-1; D gene uncertain. Germline CDR1 is KGHSH and CDR2 is LQKENI. With 0 bases removed from V and 6 bases from J, the gap between germline ends came to 9 bases. This CDR3 is 14 amino acids long. CDR3 nucleotide sequence: TGTGCCAGCTCACCACCGACCAGTCGCAATGAGCAGTTCTTC. Protein product: CASSPPTSRNEQFF.

A few counts support this clonotype. V is TRBV9 and J is TRBJ1-6; TRBD1 matches at 12 bases. This CDR3 has 15 residues. Germline trimming cut 3 bases from V and 7 bases from J; bases unmatched to any gene: 2. The germline CDR1 and CDR2 sequences are SGDLS and YYNGEE. CDR3 sequence reads: CASSGGQGANSPLHF. CDR3 DNA sequence: TGTGCCAGCAGCGGGGGACAGGGGGCGAATTCACCCCTCCACTTT.

This chain connects TRBV10-3 to TRBJ1-5, with 8 positions matching TRBD1. The germline V gene encodes CDR1 ENHRY and CDR2 SYGVKD. CDR3 length: 15 residues. J was trimmed by 8 bases and V by 3 bases; bases with no gene match: 9. The CDR3: CAISDGTGGGEPQHF. In DNA, the CDR3 is TGTGCCATCAGTGATGGGACAGGCGGTGGTGAGCCCCAGCATTTT.

This clonotype was detected only a few times. This chain joins TRBV10-3 and TRBJ2-7; 10 positions match TRBD1. V lost 6 bases and J lost 2; bases outside the gene matches: 7. There are 15 residues in the CDR3. Germline values: CDR1 ENHRY, CDR2 SYGVKD. The CDR3 reads CAIRTGTGDPYEQYF. CDR3 nucleotides: TGTGCCATCAGGACCGGGACAGGGGACCCCTACGAGCAGTACTTC.

V usage is TRBV19 and J usage is TRBJ2-1, with TRBD2 matching over 8 bases. The CDR3 has 15 residues. Germline V gene sequence: CDR1 LNHDA, CDR2 SQIVND (reference sequence). J lost 4 bases, V lost 4 bases, and 6 bases had no gene match. The CDR3 coding sequence is TGTGCCAGTAGTAGTCGGGGGGGTACTTACAATGAGCAGTTCTTC. This translates into CASSSRGGTYNEQFF.